Described below is a single TCR beta chain sequence and its context. This specimen comes from a study of CD8 T cells in ankylosing spondylitis. Via MiXCR, TCRdb re-called the 5' RACE reads, giving one row per CDR3 protein. Of around 150,000 distinct CDR3 sequences listed, under 14% were seen once; the top ten hold roughly 29%. The CDR3 has 15 residues. CDR1 is MNHNS and CDR2 is SASEGT in the germline V gene. V was clipped by 5 bases and J by 0 bases, with 10 bases between them. The sequence derives from a male donor with ankylosing spondylitis or in good health (not recorded which). V usage is TRBV6-1 and J usage is TRBJ2-2; D gene uncertain. Sample: blood, either unsorted or a sorted T cell fraction (not recorded which). The CDR3 protein is CASSLRSANTGELFF. In DNA, the CDR3 is TGTGCCAGCAGTCTAAGGAGCGCGAACACCGGGGAGCTGTTTTTT.